Given below is one T cell receptor (beta chain) in context. Its antigen specificity is not known. Base qualities are not provided; no much larger clone lies one nucleotide away. In Seattle, one collaborating source enrolled patients while the infection was active and tracked those patients longitudinally over the course of disease. The collaborating institutions used their own protocols to collect whole blood in K2EDTA tubes. For TCRbeta analysis, collaborator samples were shipped as frozen whole blood, as isolated PBMCs, or as DNA extracted from either sample type. The sample comes from a study of blood T cell repertoires in COVID-19 (dated by TCRdb to the early 2020s). About the study as a whole: Samples from collaborators originated in the United States, Italy and Spain and spanned both the acute and convalescent phases of COVID-19. The prospective study material was composed of cDNA or gDNA derived from T cells, B-cell-depleted T cells, or PBMCs. The dataset comprised deeply sampled blood TCRbeta repertoires from subjects exposed to, actively infected with, or recovered from COVID-19. A freely available public database, intended as a resource for researchers studying the immune response to SARS-CoV-2, is where the repertoires were released. The samples were drawn from the first 160 participants of the ongoing ImmuneRACE study and from more than 1,000 subjects provided by 6 global collaborators. A de-identified subject ID, COVID-19 status, age in years and sex were almost always included in the sample metadata. Where available, HLA class I and class II types were obtained from metadata supplied by the sample provider rather than from assay-based typing. The paper's findings and limits, for the study overall: Clinical and demographic metadata were provided uncurated, with the amount varying by source and participant.

CDR1 MNHGY and CDR2 SAAAGT are derived from the germline V gene. V and J lose 2 bases and 6 bases, and a span of 13 bases separates them. The CDR3, from cysteine to phenylalanine, totals 15 residues. Only the CDR3 portion is preserved as DNA: 45 bases, with reading frame beginning at the first base. The immunoSEQ Assay, a bias-controlled multiplex PCR, was used to amplify TCRbeta CDR3 regions from genomic DNA. The source study handled its data this way. The number of nucleated cells in each sample was estimated from the amplification of reference gene primers within the assay. To quantify the absolute abundance of each unique TCRbeta CDR3 rearrangement, sequence reads were collapsed and filtered. For each sample, productive Simpson clonality was calculated as the square root of Simpson's diversity index over productive rearrangements. TCRdb retrieved this table from immuneACCESS and kept in-frame rearrangements only. Not all clones are present; in checked studies, unresolved V genes account for under half, and no reason is known for the remainder. From that table come the V and J calls and clone size; the DNA was used to work out D and trimming. The sample profile shows about 350,000 clones; almost 90% of them were found once. Together, the top ten hold just under 7.5% of the sample.

This clonotype was obtained from a woman in her 70s with COVID-19, enrolled during active disease. The material sequenced was peripheral blood. Rearrangement joined TRBV6-8 to TRBJ1-4; the D gene is not confidently resolved. The sequenced DNA: TGTGCCAGCAGTTACCGTGGTCAGTATCATGAAAAACTGTTTTTT. It codes for CASSYRGQYHEKLFF.